This T cell receptor beta chain was captured in a study of cytomegalovirus exposure and HLA in healthy donors. The CDR3 runs 19 residues. V was pared by 1 base and J by 0 bases, with 8 bases of the junction left unmatched. Germline V gene data show CDR1 as MNHEY and CDR2 as SMNVEV (reference sequence). Both 60 Vbeta primers and 13 Jbeta primers went into the PCR. Sequencing used immunoSEQ multiplex PCR; TCRdb keeps in-frame clones, though not all of them. The sample carries about 140,000 clones, 77% recorded once. V is TRBV27 and J is TRBJ2-5, with 13 positions matching TRBD2. The origin of this receptor is a male donor in good health and CMV-seronegative. Sequencing was carried out using PBMCs. This CDR3 is CASSLFTSGRGGYQETQYF. CDR3 coding DNA: TGTGCCAGCAGTTTATTTACTAGCGGGAGGGGGGGGTACCAAGAGACCCAGTACTTC.